The source of this TCR beta chain is a study of cytomegalovirus exposure and HLA in healthy donors. Study-level findings and limits: Per a prior analysis, the majority of TCR beta V segments were productive roughly 87% or roughly 30% of the time.

The CDR3 consists of 15 residues. The germline CDR1 and CDR2 sequences are SGHNT and YENEEA. With 2 bases clipped from V and 1 base from J, the junction kept 3 bases outside the gene matches. Worth noting for this clone: The antigen remains unidentified.

The PCR made use of 60 Vbeta and 13 Jbeta primers. Assay used: immunoSEQ multiplex PCR; TCRdb lists only in-frame clones, some missing. The sample shows around 200,000 clones, and roughly 0.98% sits with its ten largest clones. Sequenced input: PBMCs. The receptor's source is a woman aged 30 to 39 in good health and CMV-seropositive. This chain links TRBV11-3 with TRBJ2-7; 9 nucleotides match TRBD1. CDR3 DNA sequence: TGTGCCAGCAGCTTAACTGGGACAGGGTCCTACGAGCAGTACTTC. Encoded protein: CASSLTGTGSYEQYF. The full variable domain, with the rest looked up from reference TRBV11-3 and TRBJ2-7, is EAGVVQSPRYKIIEKKQPVAFWCNPISGHNTLYWYLQNLGQGPELLIRYENEEAVDDSQLPKDRFSAERLKGVDSTLKIQPAELGDSAVYLCASSLTGTGSYEQYFGPGTRLTVT.